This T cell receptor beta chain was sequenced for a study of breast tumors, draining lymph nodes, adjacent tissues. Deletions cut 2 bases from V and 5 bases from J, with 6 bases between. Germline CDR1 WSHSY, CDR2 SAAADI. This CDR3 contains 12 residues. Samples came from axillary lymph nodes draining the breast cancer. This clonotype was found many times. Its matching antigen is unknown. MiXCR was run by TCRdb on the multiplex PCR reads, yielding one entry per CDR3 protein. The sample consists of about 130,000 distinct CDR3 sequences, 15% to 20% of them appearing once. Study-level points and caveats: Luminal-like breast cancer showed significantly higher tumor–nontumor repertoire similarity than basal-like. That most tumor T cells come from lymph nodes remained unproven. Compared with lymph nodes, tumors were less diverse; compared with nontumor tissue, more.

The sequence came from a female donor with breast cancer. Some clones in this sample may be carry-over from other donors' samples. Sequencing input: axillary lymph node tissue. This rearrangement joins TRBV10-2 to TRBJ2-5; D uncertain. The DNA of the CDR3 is TGCGCCAGCAGTGAGATGGGGGAGACCCAGTACTTC. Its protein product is CASSEMGETQYF.